This paragraph reports one T cell receptor (beta chain). The germline CDR1 and CDR2 sequences are MDHEN and SYDVKM. The CDR3 loop spans 15 amino acids. The germline V and J ends were trimmed by 5 bases and 1 base, with 12 bases remaining between them. Assay used: immunoSEQ multiplex PCR; TCRdb lists only in-frame clones, some missing. The sample holds around 80,000 clones, roughly 92% seen once. This sample is part of a study of T cell changes during pregnancy in multiple sclerosis. This chain uses TRBV28 with TRBJ1-3; D is possibly TRBD1 (6 bases). This receptor was identified in a female donor with multiple sclerosis, enrolled in a pregnancy study. The sample here was peripheral blood, taken before pregnancy. The CDR3 nucleotides are TGTGCCAGCAGTATAGGGGGATCATCTGGAAACACCATATATTTT. Translating it yields CASSIGGSSGNTIYF.